The clone carrying this T cell receptor (beta chain) appeared a few times. Its antigen is unknown. The sample originates from a study of beta chain features in type 1 diabetes. cDNA synthesis used the whole RNA isolate, giving expressed TCRB sequences. Assay: immunoSEQ multiplex PCR; the TCRdb copy retains only in-frame clones and omits some. The table shows fewer than 350,000 clones, with about 8.5% occurring only once. Trimming removed 3 bases at V and 2 bases at J, with 15 bases between. There are 16 residues in the CDR3. Germline V gene sequence: CDR1 SGHAT, CDR2 FQNNGV. Whole-study findings and limits: There was a possibility that cDNA sequencing over-represented cells with high TCR expression. Equally in patients and controls, PCR might preferentially amplify shorter templates.

Sequencing was performed on central memory CD4+ T cells from blood. The clonotype was recovered from a woman under 30 in good health. The gene calls are TRBV11-2 and TRBJ2-3; D uncertain. The CDR3, as DNA: TGTGCCAGCAGCTTCAGTATCGGAACAAACACAGATACGCAGTATTTT. Translating gives CASSFSIGTNTDTQYF.